What follows are 27 T cell receptor beta chains derived from one specimen sequenced in a study of radiation and T cells in renal cell carcinoma. The treatment denotes: 15 Gy SBRT to primary tumor, nephrectomy 4 weeks later. Repertoires were generated with immunoSEQ multiplex PCR, while TCRdb's copy carries only in-frame clones and drops some. The sample contains around 13,000 clones, roughly a third of which appear only once. The sequenced sample was tumor tissue, obtained from a patient whose treatment included radiotherapy and nephrectomy. These receptors originate from a man aged 60-69 years with renal cell carcinoma.

The V and J genes are TRBV5-5 and TRBJ2-7; the D is unclear. The CDR3 covers 15 residues. Germline loops: CDR1 SGHKS, CDR2 YYEKEE (reference sequence). V was clipped by 6 bases and J by 0 bases, with 16 bases between them. The CDR3 DNA reads as TGTGCCAGCACCAGAGGTGAGGTAACCTCCTACGAGCAGTACTTC. Its protein product is CASTRGEVTSYEQYF.

This clone was counted only a few times. Different DNA sequences within this sample yield the same CDR3. The chain carries TRBV27 and TRBJ1-1, with D possibly TRBD1 on 6 matching bases. The V end lost 3 bases, the J end lost 3 bases, and 8 bases lay between the germline ends. Germline CDR1 is MNHEY and CDR2 is SMNVEV (reference sequence). The length of the CDR3 is 13 residues. DNA for the CDR3: TGTGCCAGCAGTTTCGGGGGCGACACTGAAGCTTTCTTT. Protein sequence: CASSFGGDTEAFF.

The chain joins TRBV5-4 to TRBJ2-7; 9 bases match TRBD2. V lost 4 bases to trimming and J lost 3 bases; unmatched junction nucleotides: 8. CDR1 is SGHNT and CDR2 is YYREEE in the germline V gene (reference sequence). The CDR3 loop spans 15 amino acids. The CDR3 sequence: CASSPAGGRDYEQYF. CDR3 DNA: TGTGCCAGCAGCCCGGCGGGGGGGCGAGACTACGAGCAGTACTTC.

The chain links TRBV5-6 to TRBJ1-6; no reliable D call. The V gene lost 0 bases and the J gene lost 3 bases, with 7 bases spanning the gap. CDR3 length equals 15 residues. Germline V CDR1 and CDR2: SGHDT, YYEEEE. CDR3 residues: CASSLDSGYNSPLHF. DNA for the CDR3: TGTGCCAGCAGCTTGGACAGCGGCTATAATTCACCCCTCCACTTT.

This chain links TRBV5-4 with TRBJ2-3; D is perhaps TRBD1 (6 bases). The length of the CDR3 is 14 residues. The germline V gene has CDR1 SGHNT and CDR2 YYREEE (reference sequence). V was clipped by 4 bases and J by 2 bases, with 11 bases between them. Here the CDR3 reads CASSPGTNTDTQYF. For the CDR3, the DNA is TGTGCCAGCAGCCCCGGGACAAACACAGATACGCAGTATTTT.

The chain is built from TRBV25-1 and TRBJ2-3, with 12 bases aligning to TRBD2. CDR1 and CDR2 (germline): MGHDK, SYGVNS. The CDR3 runs to 17 residues. The V gene end was trimmed by 8 bases and the J gene end by 1 base; junction bases not matched to a gene: 10. The CDR3 coding sequence is TGTGCCAGCGGGGAGCGACTAGCGGGGGTCGGCACAGATACGCAGTATTTT. This translates into CASGERLAGVGTDTQYF.

The chain links TRBV14 to TRBJ1-2, with a possible D match to TRBD1 (5 bases). The V gene's germline CDR1 is SGHDN and CDR2 FVKESK. V was shortened by 1 base and J by 4 bases, with 13 bases between the two germline ends. The CDR3 loop spans 15 amino acids. The CDR3 sequence: CASSQVEGWLYGYTF. In DNA form, the CDR3 reads TGTGCCAGCAGCCAAGTGGAGGGGTGGCTCTATGGCTACACCTTC.

Only a few counts were recorded for this clone. The genes are TRBV5-1 and TRBJ2-3; D is possibly TRBD1 (5 bases). The CDR3 consists of 16 residues. Germline values: CDR1 SGHRS, CDR2 YFSETQ. Trimming removed 0 bases at V and 1 base at J, with 12 bases between. For the CDR3, the DNA is TGCGCCAGCAGCTTGGGTTCCAGGGTGGGCACAGATACGCAGTATTTT. It specifies CASSLGSRVGTDTQYF.

The rearrangement joins TRBV19 to TRBJ2-7; D may correspond to TRBD1 or TRBD2 (5 bases each). The CDR3 is made up of 13 amino acids. CDR1 and CDR2 from the germline V gene are LNHDA and SQIVND (reference sequence). V shed 6 bases and J shed 5 bases, with 14 bases lying between them. Written as DNA, the CDR3 is TGTGCCAGTAGCCCCGGGACGGTAGACGAGCAGTACGTC. Translated, it gives CASSPGTVDEQYV.

The chain joins TRBV19 to TRBJ2-1; D is perhaps TRBD1 (6 bases). CDR3 length: 13 residues. Germline CDR1 reads LNHDA; CDR2 reads SQIVND (reference sequence). V lost 7 bases to trimming and J lost 5 bases, with 12 bases between them. CDR3 nucleotides: TGTGCCAGTAAAGGCAGGGGTCACAATGAGCAGTTCTTC. Translating gives CASKGRGHNEQFF.

Only one count was recorded for this clone. This chain joins TRBV6-5 and TRBJ1-1, with D unclear. The CDR3 runs to 12 residues. V was clipped by 0 bases and J by 6 bases, with 5 bases between them. CDR1 is MNHEY, CDR2 SVGAGI, per germline. The CDR3 nucleotides are TGTGCCAGCAGTTACTCGACATCTGAAGCTTTCTTT. This encodes CASSYSTSEAFF.

This clone was counted at least ten times. This rearrangement joins TRBV7-2 to TRBJ1-2; D is ambiguous. Germline V gene data show CDR1 as SGHTA and CDR2 as FQGNSA. Trimming shortened V by 1 base and J by 1 base, and 7 bases separated the two germline ends. The CDR3 extends over 14 amino acids. CDR3 nucleotide sequence: TGTGCCAGCAGCTTAGGGTTTGATAACTATGGCTACACCTTC. Protein: CASSLGFDNYGYTF. The whole variable domain, remainder taken from reference TRBV7-2 and TRBJ1-2, is GAGVSQSPSNKVTEKGKDVELRCDPISGHTALYWYRQSLGQGLEFLIYFQGNSAPDKSGLPSDRFSAERTGGSVSTLTIQRTQQEDSAVYLCASSLGFDNYGYTFGSGTRLTVV.

The CDR3 loop is CASSKGSGANVLTF. The CDR3 DNA follows: TGTGCCAGTAGTAAGGGCTCTGGGGCCAACGTCCTGACTTTC. The chain couples TRBV19 to TRBJ2-6; D is undetermined. The V gene's germline CDR1 is LNHDA and CDR2 SQIVND (reference sequence). This CDR3 is built from 14 residues. V was trimmed by 4 bases and J by 0 bases, leaving 4 bases between them.

The chain links TRBV4-3 to TRBJ2-7, with 7 bases fitting TRBD1. Losses at the gene ends were 5 bases for V and 2 bases for J; bases not matched to a gene: 12. This CDR3 contains 16 residues. Germline V gene sequence: CDR1 LGHNA, CDR2 YSLEER. The CDR3 DNA follows: TGCGCCAGCAGCTTCTCCCATACAGGGGAGACCTACGAGCAGTACTTC. Residues: CASSFSHTGETYEQYF.

V usage is TRBV9 and J usage is TRBJ2-1, with D unclear. Germline-derived CDR1 and CDR2 are SGDLS and YYNGEE. This CDR3 is built from 13 residues. Trimming shortened V by 4 bases and J by 9 bases, and 14 bases separated the two germline ends. CDR3 sequence reads: CASSLDSFGEQFF. The CDR3 DNA is TGTGCCAGCAGCTTAGACTCCTTCGGTGAGCAGTTCTTC.

This chain's CDR3 is CASSGPNSNQPQHF. The CDR3 coding sequence is TGTGCCAGCAGTGGTCCCAACAGCAATCAGCCCCAGCATTTT. The V call is TRBV25-1, the J call TRBJ1-5, with D uncertain. CDR3 length: 14 amino acids. Germline CDR1 is MGHDK and CDR2 is SYGVNS. V gave up 4 bases and J gave up 1 base, with 8 bases separating them.

This clone was detected once. The rearrangement links TRBV29-1 to TRBJ2-7, with 7 bases matching TRBD1. CDR1 is SQVTM and CDR2 is ANQGSEA in the germline V gene. The ends lost 5 bases at V and 0 bases at J; junction bases unmatched: 4. The CDR3 spans 13 residues. The DNA of the CDR3 is TGCAGCGTTCACGGGGACAGCTCCTACGAGCAGTACTTC. Translated: CSVHGDSSYEQYF.

This clone has a handful of counts. This chain connects TRBV7-9 to TRBJ2-1, with 8 bases lining up with TRBD2. Per germline, CDR1 SEHNR and CDR2 FQNEAQ (reference sequence). The CDR3 loop spans 14 amino acids. Trimming removed 3 bases from V and 6 bases from J; junction bases left unmatched: 4. Here the CDR3 DNA reads TGTGCCAGCAGCTTCCGGGGGGGAGTCAATGAGCAGTTCTTC. This encodes CASSFRGGVNEQFF.

The rearrangement uses TRBV4-1 and TRBJ2-1; 14 positions match TRBD2. The CDR3 consists of 16 residues. Germline V CDR1 and CDR2: MGHRA, YSYEKL. Trimming removed 4 bases from V and 4 bases from J; junction bases left unmatched: 3. CDR3 sequence (DNA): TGCGCCAGCAGCCTGGGACTAGCGGGAGTATACAATGAGCAGTTCTTC. Translation gives CASSLGLAGVYNEQFF.

This sequence joins TRBV5-1 and TRBJ2-1, with TRBD1 matching over 9 bases. Germline assignment: CDR1 SGHRS and CDR2 YFSETQ. J gave up 9 bases and V 7 bases, and 14 bases lay outside the gene matches. The CDR3 covers 15 residues. The DNA for the CDR3 is TGCGCCAGCTCTAGGGTACAGGGGGCATCGTCTGAGCAGTTCTTC. Its translation: CASSRVQGASSEQFF.

The V gene is TRBV5-4, the J gene TRBJ2-3; D gene uncertain. CDR1 and CDR2 from the germline V gene are SGHNT and YYREEE (reference sequence). CDR3 length equals 15 residues. Trimming took off 4 bases at V and 4 bases at J, with 16 bases between the two ends. This chain's CDR3 is CASSRGNLDADTQYF. CDR3 bases: TGTGCCAGCAGCCGCGGAAATTTAGATGCAGATACGCAGTATTTT.

There are a few counts of this clone. J is TRBJ2-1 and V is TRBV29-1, with D possibly called TRBD1 or TRBD2 (6 bases each). The CDR3 runs to 13 residues. The V gene lost 4 bases and the J gene lost 4 bases, with 11 bases spanning the gap. Per germline, CDR1 SQVTM and CDR2 ANQGSEA. CDR3: CSVARGLYNEQFF. The CDR3 DNA sequence: TGCAGCGTTGCCCGGGGGCTTTACAATGAGCAGTTCTTC.

This rearrangement joins TRBV7-2 to TRBJ1-2; 11 positions agree with TRBD1. Germline V gene sequence: CDR1 SGHTA, CDR2 FQGNSA. This CDR3 is built from 14 residues. After removal of 5 bases from V and 8 bases from J, the junction contained 7 bases not matched to a gene. CDR3: CASSLGTGGWGYTF. DNA of the CDR3: TGTGCCAGCAGCCTAGGGACAGGGGGTTGGGGCTACACCTTC.

The gene calls are TRBV4-3 and TRBJ2-3; 7 bases map to TRBD2. CDR1 is LGHNA and CDR2 is YSLEER in the germline V gene. The CDR3 contains 17 residues. Germline trimming cut 0 bases from V and 6 bases from J; bases unmatched to any gene: 12. DNA for the CDR3: TGCGCCAGCAGCCAAGATGGTCTAGCGGAGGTCCCGGATACGCAGTATTTT. This sequence encodes CASSQDGLAEVPDTQYF.

This sequence joins TRBV11-3 and TRBJ2-3; unclear D gene. Germline CDR1 reads SGHNT; CDR2 reads YENEEA. V was cut by 1 base and J by 6 bases, with 11 bases left in between. CDR3 length: 14 residues. Here the CDR3 DNA reads TGTGCCAGCAGCTTAGGCGGCAGTTTGGATACGCAGTATTTT. It yields the protein CASSLGGSLDTQYF.

V gene TRBV29-1 combines with J gene TRBJ1-1, with 8 bases fitting TRBD1. CDR1 and CDR2 (germline): SQVTM, ANQGSEA. CDR3 length: 12 amino acids. Germline trimming cut 5 bases from V and 11 bases from J; bases unmatched to any gene: 10. The CDR3 DNA follows: TGCAGCGTTCTACAGGGGGACCTCAGGGCTTTCTTT. It encodes CSVLQGDLRAFF. Full variable domain (outside the CDR3, taken from reference TRBV29-1 and TRBJ1-1): SAVISQKPSRDICQRGTSLTIQCQVDSQVTMMFWYRQQPGQSLTLIATANQGSEATYESGFVIDKFPISRPNLTFSTLTVSNMSPEDSSIYLCSVLQGDLRAFFGQGTRLTVV.

The rearrangement uses TRBV6-5 and TRBJ1-5; TRBD1 aligns across 9 bases. This CDR3 has 14 amino acids. The trim removed 5 bases at V and 7 bases at J, leaving 6 bases unmatched. The germline gives CDR1 MNHEY, CDR2 SVGAGI. The CDR3 loop reads CASSPDRGGQPQHF. Here the CDR3 DNA reads TGTGCCAGCAGTCCTGACAGGGGGGGACAGCCCCAGCATTTT.